Sequencing of this T cell receptor beta chain was carried out in a study of shared clonotypes between healthy human individuals. General observations from the study: Investigators expected sequencing depth to affect clonotype sharing among donors.

As defined, naive CD8 cells were CD45RO-negative and positively selected for CCR7, with terminally differentiated effector memory CD45RA+ cells excluded. CDR3 length equals 12 residues. From germline, CDR1 is MGHDK and CDR2 SYGVNS. V lost 3 bases to trimming and J lost 16 bases; unmatched junction nucleotides: 9. On this clone: Its matching antigen is unknown.

Only in-frame clones appear in the TCRdb table, and some are missing; sequencing was by immunoSEQ multiplex PCR. The repertoire holds around 610,000 clones, with 90% to 97% as singletons. This chain uses TRBV25-1 with TRBJ2-1; TRBD2 agrees at 7 bases. The TCR originated in a woman under 40 in good health. The sample was naive CD8+ T cells sorted from blood. The CDR3 region has the DNA TGTGCCAGCAGTGACCTACGGGACTACCATTTCTTC. This translates into CASSDLRDYHFF.